These 21 T cell receptor beta chains originate from one sample sequenced in a study of read filtering for tumor transcriptome and immune sequencing. The library was built from about 0.4 ug RNA with molecular barcoded adaptors for alpha/delta and beta/gamma chains. MiXCR was run by TCRdb on the reads, yielding one entry per CDR3 protein. The table lists tens of thousands of distinct CDR3 sequences, about a fifth of them singletons. Material for sequencing was a population of CD138-negative cells sorted from bone marrow. Receptors were obtained from a donor aged 40 or older with multiple myeloma.

This clonotype was observed many times. V usage is TRBV6-6 and J usage is TRBJ1-1; TRBD1 matches at 8 bases. Losses at the gene ends were 7 bases for V and 0 bases for J; bases not matched to a gene: 4. CDR3 size: 14 residues. Germline V CDR1 and CDR2: MNHNY, SVGAGI (reference sequence). The CDR3 DNA sequence: TGTGCCAGCAAGGGACAGGCCTTGAACACTGAAGCTTTCTTT. Amino acids: CASKGQALNTEAFF.

In its sample, this clonotype was seen many times. J is TRBJ2-1 and V is TRBV7-8; 8 bases fit TRBD1. CDR3 length equals 13 residues. Germline CDR1 and CDR2: SGHVS and FQNEAQ. Trimming removed 5 bases from V and 10 bases from J; junction bases left unmatched: 7. The CDR3 DNA sequence: TGTGCCAGCAGCCCAAGACAGGGGATAGAGCAGTTCTTC. Its protein is CASSPRQGIEQFF.

This clonotype was observed at least ten times. The chain joins TRBV28 to TRBJ2-2; 8 positions match TRBD2. This CDR3 has 18 residues. Germline V gene data show CDR1 as MDHEN and CDR2 as SYDVKM. V was pared by 5 bases and J by 4 bases, with 15 bases of the junction left unmatched. CDR3 DNA: TGTGCCAGCAGTCCCCTGGGTAGCGGGAAAGAAGGCACCGGGGAGCTGTTTTTT. Protein product: CASSPLGSGKEGTGELFF. The full variable domain, completed using reference TRBV28 and TRBJ2-2, is DVKVTQSSRYLVKRTGEKVFLECVQDMDHENMFWYRQDPGLGLRLIYFSYDVKMKEKGDIPEGYSVSREKKERFSLILESASTNQTSMYLCASSPLGSGKEGTGELFFGEGSRLTVL.

The chain recombines TRBV20-1 with TRBJ2-7, with 8 bases identical to TRBD1. The CDR3 contains 15 residues. V trimming: 3 bases; J trimming: 9 bases; junction bases outside the gene matches: 16. Per germline, CDR1 DFQATT and CDR2 SNEGSKA (reference sequence). The DNA for the CDR3 is TGCAGTGCTAGGGAATTGTCCGGGACAGGAAACGGGCAGTACTTC. As protein: CSARELSGTGNGQYF.

Ten or more counts support this clonotype. The chain joins TRBV28 to TRBJ2-7, with 12 bases matching TRBD2. The V gene end was trimmed by 5 bases and the J gene end by 3 bases; junction bases not matched to a gene: 11. The germline V gene encodes CDR1 MDHEN and CDR2 SYDVKM. The CDR3 has 17 amino acids. CDR3 bases: TGTGCCAGCAGTCAATCTAGCGGGAGGGCCACCCGCTACGAGCAGTACTTC. Its protein product is CASSQSSGRATRYEQYF.

This chain links TRBV14 with TRBJ2-7; perhaps TRBD1 as D (8 bases). The CDR3 spans 15 residues. The germline V and J ends were trimmed by 2 bases and 2 bases, with 13 bases remaining between them. Germline CDR1 reads SGHDN; CDR2 reads FVKESK. CDR3 loop: CASSQRQGRAYEQYF. Written as DNA, the CDR3 is TGTGCCAGCAGCCAAAGACAGGGGAGGGCCTACGAGCAGTACTTC.

As for this clonotype: This may come from a read error, since a much larger clone is one base off. This chain links TRBV2 with TRBJ2-7, with 9 bases fitting TRBD2. Germline V gene sequence: CDR1 SNHLY, CDR2 FYNNEI. The CDR3 is 16 amino acids. CDR3 coding DNA: TGTGCCAGCACGACTAGCGGAACGCGTAGCTCCTACGAGCAGTGCTTC. Amino acids: CASTTSGTRSSYEQCF.

At least ten counts were recorded for this clonotype. The chain carries TRBV20-1 and TRBJ2-2, with TRBD2 identical over 14 bases. Germline V gene lookup returns CDR1 DFQATT and CDR2 SNEGSKA (reference sequence). The J segment lost 4 bases and the V segment lost 7 bases, leaving 11 bases of the junction unmatched. This CDR3 is 17 amino acids long. The CDR3 DNA is TGCAGTGTCGACCCCGTGGGGACTAGCGGGGGCACCGGGGAGCTGTTTTTT. This translates into CSVDPVGTSGGTGELFF.

The chain employs TRBV25-1 and TRBJ1-1, with TRBD1 as a possible D gene (6 bases). Germline V gives CDR1 MGHDK, CDR2 SYGVNS. Trimming cost V 6 bases and J 2 bases, with 13 bases left between them. This CDR3 is built from 14 residues. CDR3 nucleotides: TGTGCCAGCAGGGCGGGGGGCCCCAACACTGAAGCTTTCTTT. As protein: CASRAGGPNTEAFF.

This clonotype was seen a handful of times. The rearrangement links TRBV7-2 to TRBJ1-4, with unresolved D. Germline V CDR1 and CDR2: SGHTA, FQGNSA. This CDR3 is built from 15 residues. The V and J ends lost 6 bases and 0 bases respectively, with 11 bases between them. In nucleotides, the CDR3 is TGTGCCAGCAGTCGCTCGGATGCAACTAATGAAAAACTGTTTTTT. This translates into CASSRSDATNEKLFF. The variable domain in full, completed from reference TRBV7-2 and TRBJ1-4, reads GAGVSQSPSNKVTEKGKDVELRCDPISGHTALYWYRQSLGQGLEFLIYFQGNSAPDKSGLPSDRFSAERTGGSVSTLTIQRTQQEDSAVYLCASSRSDATNEKLFFGSGTQLSVL.

In its sample, this clonotype was seen many times. The chain joins TRBV7-2 to TRBJ2-6, with D tentatively TRBD1 (6 bases). CDR3 size: 17 residues. The V end was cut by 0 bases, the J end by 0 bases, with 9 bases between. Looked up from germline, CDR1 is SGHTA and CDR2 is FQGNSA. The CDR3 DNA follows: TGTGCCAGCAGCTTAGCTGGACAGCCCTCTGGGGCCAACGTCCTGACTTTC. Amino acid sequence: CASSLAGQPSGANVLTF.

V usage is TRBV20-1 and J usage is TRBJ1-3; maybe TRBD1 (5 bases). Germline assignment: CDR1 DFQATT and CDR2 SNEGSKA (reference sequence). This CDR3 region has 14 residues. Trimming pared 3 bases from V and 1 base from J, leaving 10 bases between. CDR3 coding DNA: TGCAGTGCTAGCAGGGTTGCGTCTGGAAACACCATATATTTT. Its protein product is CSASRVASGNTIYF.

The rearrangement uses TRBV5-1 and TRBJ1-1; 7 bases are a match to TRBD1. The CDR3 has 15 residues. V gave up 0 bases and J gave up 9 bases; unmatched junction bases: 11. Germline values: CDR1 SGHRS, CDR2 YFSETQ. The CDR3 nucleotides are TGCGCCAGCAGCTTGGAGGCCCAGGGGGACCAGAAAGCTTTCTTT. Protein product: CASSLEAQGDQKAFF.

There are many counts of this clonotype. This chain uses TRBV11-2 with TRBJ2-2; TRBD1 is a possible D gene (6 bases). Between the trimmed V and J ends, which lost 3 bases and 5 bases, there was a span of 13 bases. Germline CDR1 SGHAT, CDR2 FQNNGV. The CDR3 is 15 residues long. The chain's CDR3 is CASSFAGTWTGELFF. In nucleotides, the CDR3 is TGTGCCAGCAGCTTTGCCGGGACATGGACCGGGGAGCTGTTTTTT. Together with reference TRBV11-2 and TRBJ2-2, the CDR3 gives the full variable domain: EAGVAQSPRYKIIEKRQSVAFWCNPISGHATLYWYQQILGQGPKLLIQFQNNGVVDDSQLPKDRFSAERLKGVDSTLKIQPAKLEDSAVYLCASSFAGTWTGELFFGEGSRLTVL.

This clonotype was seen at least ten times. This chain connects TRBV5-1 to TRBJ2-5; D unresolved. V gave up 6 bases and J gave up 5 bases, with 11 bases separating them. This CDR3 comprises 12 residues. Germline V gene data show CDR1 as SGHRS and CDR2 as YFSETQ. The CDR3: CASKATLETQYF. In DNA, the CDR3 is TGCGCCAGCAAGGCCACGCTGGAGACCCAGTACTTC. Full variable domain (missing parts from reference TRBV5-1 and TRBJ2-5): KAGVTQTPRYLIKTRGQQVTLSCSPISGHRSVSWYQQTPGQGLQFLFEYFSETQRNKGNFPGRFSGRQFSNSRSEMNVSTLELGDSALYLCASKATLETQYFGPGTRLLVL.

In its sample, this clonotype was seen many times. This rearrangement joins TRBV20-1 to TRBJ2-7, with TRBD1 matching over 8 bases. This CDR3 is 12 amino acids long. From germline, CDR1 is DFQATT and CDR2 SNEGSKA (reference sequence). Here the CDR3 reads CSTGQGSYEQYF. The CDR3 bases are TGCAGCACAGGACAGGGAAGCTACGAGCAGTACTTC.

This clonotype occurred many times. This chain connects TRBV20-1 to TRBJ2-2; 10 nucleotides align to TRBD2. The J segment lost 0 bases and the V segment lost 0 bases, leaving 10 bases of the junction unmatched. Germline values: CDR1 DFQATT, CDR2 SNEGSKA (reference sequence). The CDR3 extends over 19 amino acids. The CDR3 protein is CSARDGVGSGGTNTGELFF. The CDR3 DNA is TGCAGTGCTAGAGACGGGGTTGGTAGCGGGGGGACGAACACCGGGGAGCTGTTTTTT.

This clonotype was seen only once. V is TRBV28 and J is TRBJ2-1, with D possibly being TRBD2 (6 bases). The ends were cut back, 4 bases at V and 5 bases at J, with 18 bases in the middle. The CDR3 length is 16 residues. CDR1 MDHEN and CDR2 SYDVKM come from the germline V gene. CDR3 DNA: TGTGCCAGCAGTTCTACCGGTCTAGCGAGGGACAATGAGCAGTTCTTC. Translated: CASSSTGLARDNEQFF.

Comments on this clonotype: The CDR3 carries no conserved terminal phenylalanine or tryptophan, so it likely arises from a read error. The DNA is omitted, as the CDR3 cannot be located on it reliably, and the CDR3 follows TCRdb's listing. The genes are TRBV20-1 and TRBJ2-1. The CDR3 totals 12 residues, both ends included. Germline CDR1 and CDR2: DFQATT and SNEGSKA (reference sequence). CDR3 sequence: CSASDLYNERFC.

This clonotype has at least ten counts. The V and J genes are TRBV2 and TRBJ2-5, with unresolved D. Trimming shortened V by 8 bases and J by 2 bases, and 6 bases separated the two germline ends. The CDR3 has 11 amino acids. Germline assignment: CDR1 SNHLY and CDR2 FYNNEI. In DNA, the CDR3 is TGTGCCAGCTCGTATCAAGAGACCCAGTACTTC. Translation: CASSYQETQYF.

This clonotype occurred many times. A clone one base away is much larger, so this may be a read error. The chain recombines TRBV11-1 with TRBJ2-1; D gene unclear. This CDR3 spans 13 amino acids. Germline-derived CDR1 and CDR2 are SGHAT and FQDESV (reference sequence). The CDR3 DNA reads as TGTGCCAGCAGCTTTTCCAAATACAATGAGCAGTCCTTC. Translating gives CASSFSKYNEQSF.